This T cell receptor beta chain was profiled in a study of regulatory T cells in long-lasting Graves disease. In this sample, this clonotype turned up many times. CDR1 and CDR2 from the germline V gene are LNHDA and SQIVND (reference sequence). Trimming removed 3 bases from V and 4 bases from J, with 9 bases in between. The CDR3 spans 13 residues. Through Arm-PCR of CDR3 regions and iRepertoire HTBI primers, TCR beta libraries were built. A single record per CDR3 protein comes from TCRdb applying MiXCR to the multiplex PCR reads. Of about 220,000 distinct CDR3 sequences in the sample, 15% to 20% were seen once. Described time point: newly diagnosed GD, antithyroid drugs for less than 3 months. Generation of the TCR library employed RNA extracted from PBMCs. In addition, the sample was reused for a study of T cells in Graves' hyperthyroidism and ophthalmopathy. From that report: Absent ophthalmopathy progression within 18 months defined stable Graves' hyperthyroidism.

V is TRBV19 and J is TRBJ1-1; no clear D gene. Here the sequenced sample was peripheral blood mononuclear cells (PBMCs), taken at new diagnosis, from a patient treated with antithyroid drugs. The TCR sequence derives from a woman in her thirties with Graves disease. The DNA for the CDR3 is TGTGCCAGTAGTATTCCTGAGGCCACTGAAGCTTTCTTT. Residues: CASSIPEATEAFF.